This record concerns one T cell receptor beta chain sequence. Its cognate antigen has yet to be identified. The listed sequencing device is NextSeq 550. A Human TCR Profiling Kit was used to prepare UMI-labeled 5' RACE TCRbeta libraries. Every TCRbeta library was prepared in parallel with an identical number of PCR cycles. The original methods were these. Each TCRbeta library contained between about 3,000 and 18,000 functional CDR3beta clonotypes. MIGEC 1.2.9 handled UMI extraction and consensus assembly, with a minimum of three reads required per UMI. MiXCR 3.0.3 was used to extract in-frame CDR3beta repertoires. Each sample was downsampled to 42,000 randomly selected UMIs before diversity metrics were computed in VDJtools 1.2.1. For each sample pair, the repertoire overlap metrics D, R and F2 were calculated in VDJtools using the top 3,000 clones. TCRdb reprocessed the reads and provides one entry for every CDR3 protein sequence; no DNA is given. The V and J calls here are based on TCRdb, not the publication. The sample's clone listing holds roughly 4,000 distinct CDR3 sequences. Jointly, the top ten make up roughly 30% of the sample.

The germline V gene sets CDR1 to KGHSY and CDR2 to FQNENV. The CDR3, cysteine through phenylalanine, is 13 amino acids long. DNA is not recorded here. Peripheral blood mononuclear cells were isolated from healthy donor buffy coats by density gradient separation. In the study, negative magnetic separation with EasySep or MojoSort CD8+ T cell isolation kits was used to enrich total CD8+ T cells. For each subset, total RNA was extracted using an RNeasy Mini Kit from duplicate vials of under 160,000 sorted CD8+ T cells. PBMCs were used either fresh or after being cryopreserved in fetal bovine serum containing roughly 9.8% DMSO. CD8+ T cell subsets were sorted to purity by fluorescence-activated cell sorting on a FACSAria III. These data are taken from a study of human CD8 memory T cell subsets (dated by TCRdb to about 2020). In terms of the full investigation: The clonal relationships among stem-like (TSTEM), progenitor exhausted-like (TPEX) and effector memory CD8+ T cell subsets were assessed by comparing the TCRbeta repertoires of these subsets. TCRbeta repertoires were obtained from a handful of donors, each contributing TSTEM, TPEX and effector memory subsets.

Results and caveats for the whole study, not just this receptor: Greater repertoire diversity in TSTEM than in TPEX subsets was suggested by Chao1 estimates, potentially reflecting a broader range of specificities. Both stem-like subsets shared clonotypes with effector memory cells, but TSTEM and TPEX repertoires overlapped minimally, suggesting distinct antigen spectra. Only TCRbeta chains were sequenced, and the repertoire comparisons were based on about 6 donors and tested using paired t-tests with Bonferroni correction. Normalized Shannon-Wiener diversity was similarly high in TSTEM and TPEX subsets, while effector memory subsets were less diverse by comparison.

The sequence was collected from a human donor in good health. The sequencing sample was made of CD8+ effector memory T cells (TEM) sorted from PBMCs. This sample's cell subset or site label indicates: effector memory CD8 T cells, CCR7- CD45RO+ CD95+. Recombination connected TRBV16 to TRBJ2-7; without DNA, the TCRdb call of TRBD1 cannot be checked. CDR3 reads: CASSQLQDYEQYF.